This T cell receptor (beta chain) was obtained from a study of blood T cell repertoires in COVID-19. Study summary: T cells, B-cell-depleted T cells, or PBMCs provided the cDNA or gDNA that served as material.

Study processing details: Using reference gene primer amplification, nucleated cell counts were estimated. Repertoires were generated with immunoSEQ multiplex PCR, while TCRdb's copy carries only in-frame clones and drops some. V, J and clone size derive from that table, while D and trimming were established from the DNA sequence. This table has under 350,000 clones, around nine tenths appearing once. This sequence originates from a man aged 50-60 years with acute or convalescent COVID-19. The sequenced sample consisted of peripheral blood.

CDR3 bases: TGTGCCATCAGATGGACAGGGGGAGAGACTGAAGCTTTCTTT. This codes for CAIRWTGGETEAFF. The genes are TRBV10-3 and TRBJ1-1; 10 bases line up with TRBD1. CDR1 ENHRY and CDR2 SYGVKD come from the germline V gene. The V gene end was trimmed by 6 bases and the J gene end by 5 bases; junction bases not matched to a gene: 6. This CDR3 spans 14 amino acids.